Below are 28 T cell receptor beta chains sequenced from a single sample in a study of T-cell memory formation after mild COVID-19. Via MiXCR, TCRdb re-called the 5' RACE reads, giving one row per CDR3 protein. Of 65,000 to 90,000 distinct CDR3 sequences detected, 14% appear once; the ten largest clones hold around 31%. Sequencing was carried out using PBMCs or a T cell subset sorted from them (not recorded which). The receptor source for this set is an adult woman who had mild COVID-19 (a few samples of this study predate the infection). Cell type and time point are not known.

This clonotype was picked up a small number of times. The chain is built from TRBV7-9 and TRBJ2-3; D might be TRBD1 (6 bases). V dropped 5 bases and J dropped 0 bases, with 18 bases sitting between them. The CDR3 length is 17 residues. The germline CDR1 and CDR2 sequences are SEHNR and FQNEAQ (reference sequence). In DNA, the CDR3 is TGTGCCAGCAGCAATTGGGGGCAGGCGTACAGCACAGATACGCAGTATTTT. This translates into CASSNWGQAYSTDTQYF.

This clonotype was detected only a few times. The chain is built from TRBV12-3 or TRBV12-4 and TRBJ2-7, with 8 bases fitting TRBD1. V was clipped by 3 bases and J by 1 base; unmatched bases: 5. There are 15 residues in the CDR3. The CDR3 DNA is TGTGCCAGCAGTTTTGGGGACAGGCAGTCCTACGAGCAGTACTTC. It codes for CASSFGDRQSYEQYF.

This clonotype was detected only a few times. The J gene is TRBJ2-7, the V gene TRBV7-2; D remains ambiguous. The germline V gene has CDR1 SGHTA and CDR2 FQGNSA. This CDR3 is 12 amino acids long. Trimming pared 5 bases from V and 7 bases from J, leaving 12 bases between. CDR3: CASSGSGREQYF. CDR3 nucleotide sequence: TGTGCCAGCAGCGGTAGTGGGCGTGAGCAGTACTTC.

This clonotype was seen more than once but under ten times. V gene TRBV24-1 combines with J gene TRBJ2-1; D call uncertain. Per the germline V gene, CDR1 is KGHDR and CDR2 is SFDVKD. The CDR3 totals 12 residues. V lost 4 bases, J lost 10 bases, and 10 bases lay in between. This CDR3 is CATSEIRAEQFF. CDR3 in DNA: TGTGCCACCAGTGAAATCCGGGCCGAGCAGTTCTTC.

This clonotype was picked up a small number of times. J is TRBJ2-7 and V is TRBV20-1; D perhaps matches TRBD2 (6 bases). The germline V and J ends were trimmed by 2 bases and 2 bases, with 19 bases remaining between them. The CDR3 has 16 amino acids. Germline V gene lookup returns CDR1 DFQATT and CDR2 SNEGSKA (reference sequence). CDR3 amino acids: CSARSLTGTSTYEQYF. The CDR3 DNA sequence: TGCAGTGCTAGATCACTTACCGGGACTTCGACCTACGAGCAGTACTTC.

This sequence joins TRBV4-2 and TRBJ2-7; 8 positions match TRBD2. Unmatched junction bases numbered 12, after V lost 4 bases and J lost 4 bases. Per germline, CDR1 LGHNA and CDR2 YNFKEQ. The CDR3 loop spans 16 amino acids. The CDR3 here is CASSPDPGLVLYEQYF. CDR3 nucleotide sequence: TGTGCCAGCAGCCCGGACCCGGGACTAGTGCTATACGAGCAGTACTTC.

The chain is built from TRBV5-1 and TRBJ1-1; D uncertain. Germline CDR1 SGHRS, CDR2 YFSETQ. The ends were cut back, 5 bases at V and 5 bases at J, with 13 bases in the middle. The CDR3 covers 13 residues. Here the CDR3 DNA reads TGCGCCAGCAGGCGCAAAGCTGGGACTGAAGCTTTCTTT. Translation: CASRRKAGTEAFF.

This clonotype was found a few times. The rearrangement joins TRBV7-9 to TRBJ1-1; TRBD1 is a possible D gene (6 bases). Germline V CDR1 and CDR2: SEHNR, FQNEAQ (reference sequence). V lost 9 bases and J lost 5, with 22 bases in between. The CDR3 consists of 15 residues. In nucleotides, the CDR3 is TGTGCCAGTCGGGAACAGGGTTTTGGGTGGACTGAAGCTTTCTTT. Residues: CASREQGFGWTEAFF.

This clonotype was detected only once. The chain employs TRBV20-1 and TRBJ2-4; D is undetermined. This CDR3 spans 17 amino acids. Germline V gene sequence: CDR1 DFQATT, CDR2 SNEGSKA (reference sequence). Trimming shortened V by 6 bases and J by 0 bases, and 21 bases separated the two germline ends. DNA for the CDR3: TGCAGTGCCTCGGCCATAGGAAGCTCTATAGCCAAAAACATTCAGTACTTC. Its translation is CSASAIGSSIAKNIQYF.

The genes are TRBV5-1 and TRBJ2-7, with D possibly matching TRBD1 (5 bases). Deletions cut 0 bases from V and 7 bases from J, with 20 bases between. The CDR3 spans 16 residues. Germline-derived CDR1 and CDR2 are SGHRS and YFSETQ. The DNA for the CDR3 is TGCGCCAGCAGCTTGGCCGGGCAGGGTGCTCTCTTTGAGCAGTACTTC. Translated, it gives CASSLAGQGALFEQYF.

Points on this clonotype: An end of the junction does not agree with germline; a read error may underlie this. The chain couples TRBV11-2 to TRBJ2-7; D not certain. From germline, CDR1 is SGHAT and CDR2 FQNNGV. This CDR3 region has 17 residues. CDR3 sequence reads: CASRLDDWGRSSYEQYF. The CDR3 region has the DNA TGTGCCAGCAGATTAGATGACTGGGGTAGAAGCTCCTACGAGCAGTACTTC.

The genes are TRBV7-6 and TRBJ2-7; the match to TRBD1 covers 7 bases. V shed 5 bases, J shed 4 bases, and the junction held 11 bases outside the gene matches. The CDR3 totals 15 residues. Per the germline V gene, CDR1 is SGHVS and CDR2 is FNYEAQ. The CDR3 DNA reads as TGTGCCAGCAGCCCGCTTACAGGGGCCCCATACGAGCAGTACTTC. It yields the protein CASSPLTGAPYEQYF.

The chain links TRBV12-3 or TRBV12-4 to TRBJ2-3, with D tentatively TRBD1 or TRBD2 (6 bases each). The CDR3 spans 14 residues. Trimming shortened V by 6 bases and J by 4 bases, and 14 bases separated the two germline ends. The CDR3, as DNA: TGTGCCAGCAGCCCACACGGGGGCTCAGATACGCAGTATTTT. Translated: CASSPHGGSDTQYF.

This clonotype has a handful of counts. This chain uses TRBV15 with TRBJ2-7, with no clear D. Trimming stripped 0 bases from V and 0 bases from J, with 9 bases between. This CDR3 has 15 amino acids. In germline, CDR1 is LNHNV, CDR2 YYDKDF (reference sequence). CDR3 protein: CATSRDLGDSYEQYF. In nucleotides, the CDR3 is TGTGCCACCAGCAGAGATTTAGGAGACTCCTACGAGCAGTACTTC.

This clonotype has more than one count but fewer than ten. The rearrangement links TRBV29-1 to TRBJ2-7; TRBD2 is a possible D gene (7 bases). CDR3 length: 13 residues. Germline V gene data show CDR1 as SQVTM and CDR2 as ANQGSEA. V shed 4 bases and J shed 4 bases, with 14 bases lying between them. The CDR3 region is CSVVKGGRYEQYF. CDR3 DNA: TGCAGCGTTGTCAAGGGGGGGAGGTACGAGCAGTACTTC.

This clonotype appeared a few times. V and J are TRBV15 and TRBJ2-7; D uncertain. V lost 7 bases and J lost 0, with 13 bases in between. CDR3 size: 14 residues. Germline CDR1 reads LNHNV; CDR2 reads YYDKDF (reference sequence). In DNA, the CDR3 is TGTGCCACCAAGGAGACTCCATCCTCCTACGAGCAGTACTTC. Encoded protein: CATKETPSSYEQYF.

Only a few counts were recorded for this clonotype. The rearrangement uses TRBV4-2 and TRBJ1-2, with a tentative D call TRBD1 (5 bases). The CDR3 is 13 residues long. The V end lost 3 bases, the J end lost 2 bases, and 7 bases lay between the germline ends. CDR1 is LGHNA and CDR2 is YNFKEQ in the germline V gene. CDR3 nucleotide sequence: TGTGCCAGCAGCCAGAGGGGAAACTATGGCTACACCTTC. It encodes CASSQRGNYGYTF.

This sequence joins TRBV20-1 and TRBJ2-3; D is possibly TRBD2 (6 bases). V shed 0 bases and J shed 0 bases, with 13 bases lying between them. The CDR3 totals 16 residues. Germline assignment: CDR1 DFQATT and CDR2 SNEGSKA (reference sequence). The CDR3 protein is CSARDPGGESTDTQYF. The CDR3 bases are TGCAGTGCTAGAGATCCGGGCGGGGAAAGCACAGATACGCAGTATTTT.

The chain joins TRBV10-3 to TRBJ2-5; no reliable D call. The germline V and J ends were trimmed by 4 bases and 0 bases, with 9 bases remaining between them. CDR1 and CDR2 from the germline V gene are ENHRY and SYGVKD. CDR3 length: 14 residues. In DNA form, the CDR3 reads TGTGCCATCAGTGGTCCGGGCAACCAAGAGACCCAGTACTTC. Amino acid sequence: CAISGPGNQETQYF.

This chain's CDR3 is CATSGGVRQPQHF. CDR3 DNA sequence: TGTGCCACCAGTGGGGGGGTTCGACAGCCCCAGCATTTT. The gene calls are TRBV24-1 and TRBJ1-5, with D perhaps matching TRBD1 (5 bases). The CDR3 is 13 amino acids. Germline V gene data show CDR1 as KGHDR and CDR2 as SFDVKD. Deletions cut 5 bases from V and 7 bases from J, with 11 bases between.

This clonotype was counted only a few times. The gene calls are TRBV11-2 and TRBJ2-7; TRBD1 aligns across 7 bases. Germline loops: CDR1 SGHAT, CDR2 FQNNGV. This CDR3 region has 15 residues. Trimming at V came to 3 bases and at J to 2 bases, leaving 7 bases not matched to a gene. The chain's CDR3 is CASSFYRGSTYEQYF. The CDR3, as DNA: TGTGCCAGCAGCTTCTACAGGGGAAGTACCTACGAGCAGTACTTC.

This clonotype was seen only a few times. The chain uses TRBV7-2 and TRBJ2-7, with D possibly TRBD2 on 7 matching bases. V was cut by 0 bases and J by 7 bases, with 28 bases left in between. The germline V gene has CDR1 SGHTA and CDR2 FQGNSA. CDR3 length equals 19 residues. CDR3 loop: CASSLAGFWGAGQKGEQYF. The CDR3 DNA reads as TGTGCCAGCAGCTTAGCGGGTTTTTGGGGAGCGGGACAAAAGGGGGAGCAGTACTTC.

The chain joins TRBV5-6 to TRBJ2-1, with unresolved D. The CDR3 contains 13 residues. V dropped 3 bases and J dropped 8 bases, with 12 bases sitting between them. CDR1 SGHDT and CDR2 YYEEEE come from the germline V gene. The CDR3 nucleotides are TGTGCCAGCAGCTGGGCGGAGCGCTATGAGCAGTTCTTC. The encoded protein is CASSWAERYEQFF.

This clonotype showed up just a few times. V gene TRBV5-1 combines with J gene TRBJ1-2; D call uncertain. This CDR3 comprises 13 residues. V was pared by 5 bases and J by 4 bases, with 12 bases between. The germline V gene has CDR1 SGHRS and CDR2 YFSETQ. The CDR3 loop reads CASSLGVIYGYTF. The CDR3 DNA reads as TGCGCCAGCAGTCTTGGAGTAATCTATGGCTACACCTTC.

This sequence joins TRBV7-6 and TRBJ2-1; perhaps TRBD1 as D (5 bases). This CDR3 region has 13 residues. The V end lost 4 bases, the J end lost 8 bases, and 12 bases lay between the germline ends. The germline CDR1 and CDR2 sequences are SGHVS and FNYEAQ. The CDR3 bases are TGTGCCAGCAGCTCTTCAGGGTTGGATGAGCAGTTCTTC. This translates into CASSSSGLDEQFF.

This clonotype was seen a few times. The chain uses TRBV7-9 and TRBJ1-2; D remains ambiguous. The ends were cut back, 7 bases at V and 8 bases at J, with 14 bases in the middle. This CDR3 has 12 amino acids. Looked up from germline, CDR1 is SEHNR and CDR2 is FQNEAQ (reference sequence). CDR3 in DNA: TGTGCCAGCAAGGGAGATTCTGGGGGCTACACCTTC. The encoded protein is CASKGDSGGYTF.

This clonotype was detected many times. The chain uses TRBV11-2 and TRBJ2-7; D gene unclear. Trimming shortened V by 1 base and J by 0 bases, and 7 bases separated the two germline ends. From germline, CDR1 is SGHAT and CDR2 FQNNGV. This CDR3 has 14 amino acids. CDR3 DNA sequence: TGTGCCAGCAGCTTAGGCCGTGGCTCCTACGAGCAGTACTTC. This sequence encodes CASSLGRGSYEQYF.

This chain joins TRBV24-1 and TRBJ2-7; 7 bases line up with TRBD2. CDR1 is KGHDR, CDR2 SFDVKD, per germline. Trimming removed 4 bases from V and 3 bases from J; junction bases left unmatched: 11. The CDR3 contains 16 residues. The DNA for the CDR3 is TGTGCCACCAGTGACGCCACTAGCGAGGAGGGCTACGAGCAGTACTTC. Its protein is CATSDATSEEGYEQYF.